The table lists the clone carrying this T cell receptor (beta chain) with a few counts. Its antigen is unknown. This sample is drawn from a study of blood T cells in healthy people across ages. Trimming removed 2 bases from V and 4 bases from J, with 14 bases in between. CDR1 and CDR2 (germline): MNHEY, SVGEGT. This CDR3 has 15 amino acids. A second PCR of 7 to 11 cycles used a sample-barcoded 5' primer and a J-beta primer mix. TCRdb recomputed calls from the 5' RACE reads with MiXCR, one row per CDR3 protein. This table has approximately 1,700,000 distinct CDR3 sequences, more than 35% appearing once. Regarding the study as a whole: Long-lived donors carried more naive CD4+ cells and greater diversity than aged donors.

This clonotype was sampled from a human donor in good health. The genes are TRBV6-2 or TRBV6-3 and TRBJ1-2; a possible D gene is TRBD1 (5 bases). Sequencing was done on a sample of blood. CDR3 bases: TGTGCCAGCAGTTACGGGGCCAGTTCCTTCTATGGCTACACCTTC. As protein: CASSYGASSFYGYTF.